This TCR beta chain comes out of a study of T cell responses to AZD1222 COVID-19 vaccine. A remark on this clone: Its antigen remains unknown.

V was cut by 1 base and J by 5 bases, with 14 bases left in between. Per the germline V gene, CDR1 is SQVTM and CDR2 is ANQGSEA. The CDR3 is 14 residues long. Sequencing was performed with immunoSEQ multiplex PCR; in TCRdb, only in-frame clones are kept and a portion is missing. The sample comprises approximately 140,000 clones, around 91% of which are singletons, and roughly 10% rests with the top ten. Findings and limits, study-wide: Clonal diversity was possibly underestimated, and the donors were mostly white British, with more females. Spike was spanned by vaccine-associated CD4 TCRs, with dominance at 160-218 and 743-854.

Second-dose timings of about 4 or about 12 weeks were pooled. The starting material was peripheral blood, obtained 28 days after the second AZD1222 dose. The chain joins TRBV29-1 to TRBJ1-1; D ambiguous. This receptor was obtained from an adult who received the AZD1222 COVID-19 vaccine. The CDR3 coding sequence is TGCAGCGTTGAAGTTCCTCTCATGGGGACTGAAGCTTTCTTT. This gives the protein CSVEVPLMGTEAFF.